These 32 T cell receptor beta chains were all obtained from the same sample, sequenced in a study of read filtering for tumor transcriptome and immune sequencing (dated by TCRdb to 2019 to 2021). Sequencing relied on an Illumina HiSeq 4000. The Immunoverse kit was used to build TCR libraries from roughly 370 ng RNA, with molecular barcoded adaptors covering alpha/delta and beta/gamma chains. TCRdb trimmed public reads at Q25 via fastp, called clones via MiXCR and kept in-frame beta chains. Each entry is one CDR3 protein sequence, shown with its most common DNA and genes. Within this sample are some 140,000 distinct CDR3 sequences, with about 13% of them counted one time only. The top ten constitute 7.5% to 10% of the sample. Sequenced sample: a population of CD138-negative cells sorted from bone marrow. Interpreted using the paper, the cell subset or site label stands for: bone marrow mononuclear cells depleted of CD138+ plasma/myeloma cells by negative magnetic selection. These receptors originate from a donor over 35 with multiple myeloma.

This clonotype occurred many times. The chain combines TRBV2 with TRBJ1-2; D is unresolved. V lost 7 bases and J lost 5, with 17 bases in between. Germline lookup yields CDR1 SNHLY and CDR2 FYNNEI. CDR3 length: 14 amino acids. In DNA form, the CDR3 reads TGTGCCAGCATCCGATCGGGCCTCCTTTATGGCTACACCTTC. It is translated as CASIRSGLLYGYTF.

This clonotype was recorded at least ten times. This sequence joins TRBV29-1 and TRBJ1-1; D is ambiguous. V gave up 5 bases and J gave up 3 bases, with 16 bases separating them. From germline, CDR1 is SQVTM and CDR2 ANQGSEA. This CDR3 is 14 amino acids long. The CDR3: CSVRLLQWDTEAFF. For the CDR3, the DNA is TGCAGCGTTAGACTCCTCCAGTGGGACACTGAAGCTTTCTTT. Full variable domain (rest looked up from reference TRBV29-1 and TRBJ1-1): SAVISQKPSRDICQRGTSLTIQCQVDSQVTMMFWYRQQPGQSLTLIATANQGSEATYESGFVIDKFPISRPNLTFSTLTVSNMSPEDSSIYLCSVRLLQWDTEAFFGQGTRLTVV.

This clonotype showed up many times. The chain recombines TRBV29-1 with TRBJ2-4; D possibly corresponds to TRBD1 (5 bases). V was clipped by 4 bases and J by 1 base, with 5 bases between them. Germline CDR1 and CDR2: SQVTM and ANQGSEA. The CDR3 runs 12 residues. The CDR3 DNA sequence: TGCAGCGTTGCAGGGGCCAAAAACATTCAGTACTTC. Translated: CSVAGAKNIQYF.

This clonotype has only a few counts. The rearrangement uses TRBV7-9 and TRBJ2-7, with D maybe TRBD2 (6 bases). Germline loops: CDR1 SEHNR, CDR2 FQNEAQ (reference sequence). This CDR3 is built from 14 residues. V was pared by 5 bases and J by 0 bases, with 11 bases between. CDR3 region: CASSPGVGSYEQYF. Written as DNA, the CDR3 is TGTGCCAGCAGCCCGGGGGTAGGCTCCTACGAGCAGTACTTC.

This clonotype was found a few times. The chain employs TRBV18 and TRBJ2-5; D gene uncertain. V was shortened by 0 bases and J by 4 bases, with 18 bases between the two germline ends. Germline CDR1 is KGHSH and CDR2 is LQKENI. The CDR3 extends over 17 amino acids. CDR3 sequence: CASSPPPWDEWGETQYF. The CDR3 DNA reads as TGTGCCAGCTCACCACCGCCGTGGGATGAGTGGGGAGAGACCCAGTACTTC.

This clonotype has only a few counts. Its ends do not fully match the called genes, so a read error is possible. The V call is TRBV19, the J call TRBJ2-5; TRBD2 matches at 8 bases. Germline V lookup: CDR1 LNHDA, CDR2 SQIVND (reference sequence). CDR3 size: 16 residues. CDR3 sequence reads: CASSSLGTRGWKTQYF. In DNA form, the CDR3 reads TGCGCCAGTAGTAGTTTGGGGACTAGGGGCTGGAAGACCCAGTACTTC.

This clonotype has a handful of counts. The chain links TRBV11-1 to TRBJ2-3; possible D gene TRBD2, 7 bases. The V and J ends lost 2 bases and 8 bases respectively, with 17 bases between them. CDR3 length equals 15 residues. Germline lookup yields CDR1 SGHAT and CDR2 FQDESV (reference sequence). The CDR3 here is CASSLFAGAFGTQYF. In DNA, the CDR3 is TGTGCCAGCAGCTTATTCGCGGGGGCGTTTGGTACGCAGTATTTT.

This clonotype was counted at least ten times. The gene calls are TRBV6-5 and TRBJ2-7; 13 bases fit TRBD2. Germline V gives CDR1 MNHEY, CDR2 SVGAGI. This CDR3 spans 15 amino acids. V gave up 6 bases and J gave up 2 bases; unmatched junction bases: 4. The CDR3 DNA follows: TGTGCCAGCAGGATACTAGCGGGAGGGCCCTACGAGCAGTACTTC. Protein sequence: CASRILAGGPYEQYF.

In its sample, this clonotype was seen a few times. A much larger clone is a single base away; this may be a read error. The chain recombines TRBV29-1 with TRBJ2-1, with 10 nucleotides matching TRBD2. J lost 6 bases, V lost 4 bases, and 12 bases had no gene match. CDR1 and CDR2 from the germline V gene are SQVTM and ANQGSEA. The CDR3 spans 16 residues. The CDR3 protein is CSVASGRALNCNEQFF. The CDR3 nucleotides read TGCAGCGTTGCGAGCGGGAGGGCCCTAAACTGCAATGAGCAGTTCTTC.

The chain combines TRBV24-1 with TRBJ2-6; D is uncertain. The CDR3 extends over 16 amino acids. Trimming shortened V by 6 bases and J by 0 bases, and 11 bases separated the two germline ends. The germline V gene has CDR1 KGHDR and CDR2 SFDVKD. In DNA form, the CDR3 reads TGTGCCACCAGTTCAGGCAGAGCCTCTGGGGCCAACGTCCTGACTTTC. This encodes CATSSGRASGANVLTF.

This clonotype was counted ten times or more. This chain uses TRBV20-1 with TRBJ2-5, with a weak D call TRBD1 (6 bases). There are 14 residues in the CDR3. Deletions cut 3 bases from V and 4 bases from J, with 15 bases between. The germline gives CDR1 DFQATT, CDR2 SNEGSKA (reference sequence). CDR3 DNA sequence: TGCAGTGCTAGGTGGCAGGGGAGAGGAGAGACCCAGTACTTC. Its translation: CSARWQGRGETQYF.

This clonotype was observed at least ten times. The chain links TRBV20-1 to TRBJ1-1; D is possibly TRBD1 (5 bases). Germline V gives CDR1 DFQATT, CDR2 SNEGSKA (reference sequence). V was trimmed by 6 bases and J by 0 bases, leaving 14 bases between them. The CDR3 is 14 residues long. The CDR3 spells CSAIPDNMNTEAFF. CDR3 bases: TGCAGTGCGATCCCGGACAACATGAACACTGAAGCTTTCTTT.

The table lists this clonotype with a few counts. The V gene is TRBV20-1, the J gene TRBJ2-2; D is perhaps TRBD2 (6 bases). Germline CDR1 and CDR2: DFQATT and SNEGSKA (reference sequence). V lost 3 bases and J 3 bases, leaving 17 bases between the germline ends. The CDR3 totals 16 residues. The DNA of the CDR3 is TGCAGTGCTAGGAGCTTACCCGGGACTTACACCGGGGAGCTGTTTTTT. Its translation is CSARSLPGTYTGELFF.

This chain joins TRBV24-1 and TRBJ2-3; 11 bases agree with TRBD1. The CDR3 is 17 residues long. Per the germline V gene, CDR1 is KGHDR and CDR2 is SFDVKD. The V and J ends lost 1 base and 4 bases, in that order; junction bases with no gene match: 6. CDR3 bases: TGTGCCACCAGTGATTTTTTGGGACAGGGGGGCTCAGATACGCAGTATTTT. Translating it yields CATSDFLGQGGSDTQYF.

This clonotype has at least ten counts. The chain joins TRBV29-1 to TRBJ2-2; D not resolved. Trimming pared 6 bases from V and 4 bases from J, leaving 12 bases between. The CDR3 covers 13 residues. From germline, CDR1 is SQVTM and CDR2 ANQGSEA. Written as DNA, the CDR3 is TGCAGCGTACCCCGCCTTGGCACCGGGGAGCTGTTTTTT. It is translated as CSVPRLGTGELFF.

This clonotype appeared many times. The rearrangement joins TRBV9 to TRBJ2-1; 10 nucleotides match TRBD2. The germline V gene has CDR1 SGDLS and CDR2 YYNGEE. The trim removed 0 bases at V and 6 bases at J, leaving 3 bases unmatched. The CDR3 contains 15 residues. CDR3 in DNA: TGTGCCAGCAGCGTAGAACCTAGCGGGAGCAATGAGCAGTTCTTC. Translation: CASSVEPSGSNEQFF.

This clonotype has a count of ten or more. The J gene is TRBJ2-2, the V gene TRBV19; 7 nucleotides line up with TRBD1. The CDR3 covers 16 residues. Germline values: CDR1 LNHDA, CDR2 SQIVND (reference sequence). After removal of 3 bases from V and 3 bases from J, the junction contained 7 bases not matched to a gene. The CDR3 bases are TGTGCCAGTAGTATTGGACAGGTTTTACACACCGGGGAGCTGTTTTTT. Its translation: CASSIGQVLHTGELFF.

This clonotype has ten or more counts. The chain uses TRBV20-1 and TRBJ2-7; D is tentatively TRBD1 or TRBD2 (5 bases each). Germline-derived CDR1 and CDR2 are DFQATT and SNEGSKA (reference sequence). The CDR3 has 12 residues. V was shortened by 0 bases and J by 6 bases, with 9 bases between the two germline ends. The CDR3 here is CSAREGEFEQYF. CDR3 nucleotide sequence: TGCAGTGCTAGAGAAGGGGAGTTCGAGCAGTACTTC.

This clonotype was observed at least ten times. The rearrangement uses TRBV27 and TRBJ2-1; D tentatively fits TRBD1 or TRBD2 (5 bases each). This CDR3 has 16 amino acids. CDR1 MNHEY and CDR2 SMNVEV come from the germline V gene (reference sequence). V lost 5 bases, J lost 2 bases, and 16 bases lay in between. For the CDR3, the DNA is TGTGCCAGCAGTCCCCAGGGACCCAGAACCTACAATGAGCAGTTCTTC. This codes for CASSPQGPRTYNEQFF.

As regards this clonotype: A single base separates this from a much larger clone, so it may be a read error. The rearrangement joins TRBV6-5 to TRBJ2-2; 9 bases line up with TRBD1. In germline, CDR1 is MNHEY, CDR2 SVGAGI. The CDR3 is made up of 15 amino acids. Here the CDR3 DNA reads TGTGCCAGCACTTACGACAGGGGGAACACCGGGGAGCCGTTTTTT. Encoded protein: CASTYDRGNTGEPFF.

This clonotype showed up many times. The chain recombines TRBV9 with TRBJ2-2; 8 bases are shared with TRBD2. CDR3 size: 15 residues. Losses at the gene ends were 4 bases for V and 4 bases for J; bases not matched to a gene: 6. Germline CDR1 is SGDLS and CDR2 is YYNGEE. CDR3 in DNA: TGTGCCAGCAGCCCGGGACTAGGGGGCACCGGGGAGCTGTTTTTT. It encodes CASSPGLGGTGELFF.

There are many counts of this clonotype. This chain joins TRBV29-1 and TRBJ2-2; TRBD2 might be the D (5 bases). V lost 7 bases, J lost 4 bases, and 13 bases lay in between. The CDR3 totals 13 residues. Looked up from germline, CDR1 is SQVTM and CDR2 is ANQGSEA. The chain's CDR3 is CSGGGKSTGELFF. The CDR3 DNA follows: TGCAGCGGAGGAGGCAAGTCCACCGGGGAGCTGTTTTTT.

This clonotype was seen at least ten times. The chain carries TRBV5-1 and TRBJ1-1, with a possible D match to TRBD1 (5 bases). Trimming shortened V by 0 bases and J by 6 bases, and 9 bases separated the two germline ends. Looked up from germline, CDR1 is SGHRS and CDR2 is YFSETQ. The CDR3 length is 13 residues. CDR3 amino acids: CASSLATDPEAFF. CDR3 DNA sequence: TGCGCCAGCAGCTTGGCGACAGACCCTGAAGCTTTCTTT.

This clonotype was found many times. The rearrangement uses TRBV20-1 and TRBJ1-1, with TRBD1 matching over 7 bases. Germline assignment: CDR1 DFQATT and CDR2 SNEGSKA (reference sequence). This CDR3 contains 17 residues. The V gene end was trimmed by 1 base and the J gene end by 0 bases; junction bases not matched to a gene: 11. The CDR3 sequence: CSARVDREGALNTEAFF. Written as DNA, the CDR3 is TGCAGTGCTAGAGTTGACCGTGAGGGGGCCCTGAACACTGAAGCTTTCTTT.

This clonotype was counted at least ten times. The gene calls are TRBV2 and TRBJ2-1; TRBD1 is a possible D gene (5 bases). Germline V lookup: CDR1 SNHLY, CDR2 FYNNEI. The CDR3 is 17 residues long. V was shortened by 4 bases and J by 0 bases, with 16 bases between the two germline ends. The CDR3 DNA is TGTGCCAGCAGTGCTAATGACAGCCCATCCTCCTACAATGAGCAGTTCTTC. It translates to CASSANDSPSSYNEQFF. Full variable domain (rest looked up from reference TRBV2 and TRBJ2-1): EPEVTQTPSHQVTQMGQEVILRCVPISNHLYFYWYRQILGQKVEFLVSFYNNEISEKSEIFDDQFSVERPDGSNFTLKIRSTKLEDSAMYFCASSANDSPSSYNEQFFGPGTRLTVL.

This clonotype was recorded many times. The CDR3 here is CASRRDRATEAFF. Written as DNA, the CDR3 is TGTGCCAGCAGGCGAGACAGGGCGACTGAAGCTTTCTTT. The chain carries TRBV6-2 or TRBV6-3 and TRBJ1-1; 7 nucleotides align to TRBD1. V was clipped by 6 bases and J by 5 bases; unmatched bases: 6. Germline-derived CDR1 and CDR2 are MNHEY and SVGEGT. This CDR3 spans 13 amino acids.

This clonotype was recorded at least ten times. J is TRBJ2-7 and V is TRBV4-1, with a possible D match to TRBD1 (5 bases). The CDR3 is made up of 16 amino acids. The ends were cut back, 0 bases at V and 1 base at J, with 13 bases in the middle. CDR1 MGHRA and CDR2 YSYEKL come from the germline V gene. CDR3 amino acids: CASSQESDIDSYEQYF. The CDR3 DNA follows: TGCGCCAGCAGCCAAGAATCGGACATCGATTCCTACGAGCAGTACTTC.

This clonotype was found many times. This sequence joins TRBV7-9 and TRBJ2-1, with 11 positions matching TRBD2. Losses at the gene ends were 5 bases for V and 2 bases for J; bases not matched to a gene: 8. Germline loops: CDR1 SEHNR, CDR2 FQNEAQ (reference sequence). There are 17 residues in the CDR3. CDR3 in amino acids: CASSLLTSGEPYNEQFF. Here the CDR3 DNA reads TGTGCCAGCAGCCTCCTGACTAGCGGGGAACCCTACAATGAGCAGTTCTTC.

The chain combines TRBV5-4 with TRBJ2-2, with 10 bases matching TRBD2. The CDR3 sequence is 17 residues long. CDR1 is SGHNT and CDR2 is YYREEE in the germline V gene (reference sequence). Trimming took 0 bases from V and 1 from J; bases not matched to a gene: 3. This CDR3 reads CASSLARTSGNTGELFF. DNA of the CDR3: TGTGCCAGCAGCTTGGCGAGGACTAGCGGGAACACCGGGGAGCTGTTTTTT. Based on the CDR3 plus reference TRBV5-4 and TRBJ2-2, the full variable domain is ETGVTQSPTHLIKTRGQQVTLRCSSQSGHNTVSWYQQALGQGPQFIFQYYREEENGRGNFPPRFSGLQFPNYSSELNVNALELDDSALYLCASSLARTSGNTGELFFGEGSRLTVL.

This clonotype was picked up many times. CDR3 region: CASSQGMGQDWDEQYF. DNA of the CDR3: TGCGCCAGCAGCCAAGGAATGGGACAGGACTGGGACGAGCAGTACTTC. The rearrangement joins TRBV4-1 to TRBJ2-7; 8 positions match TRBD1. Germline lookup yields CDR1 MGHRA and CDR2 YSYEKL. This CDR3 spans 16 amino acids. After removal of 1 base from V and 5 bases from J, the junction contained 10 bases not matched to a gene.

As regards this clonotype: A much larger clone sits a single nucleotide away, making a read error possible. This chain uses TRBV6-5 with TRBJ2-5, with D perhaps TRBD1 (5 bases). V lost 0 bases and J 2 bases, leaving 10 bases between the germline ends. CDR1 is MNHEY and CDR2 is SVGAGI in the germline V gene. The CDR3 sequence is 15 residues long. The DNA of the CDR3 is TGTGCCAGCAGTTACTCGGCCAGGGATCAAGAGACCCAGTACTTC. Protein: CASSYSARDQETQYF.

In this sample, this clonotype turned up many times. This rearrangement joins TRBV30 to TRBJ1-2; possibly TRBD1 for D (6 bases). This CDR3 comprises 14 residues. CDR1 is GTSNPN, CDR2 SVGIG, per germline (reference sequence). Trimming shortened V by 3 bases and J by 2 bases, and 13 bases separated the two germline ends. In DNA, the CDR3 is TGTGCCTGGAGCCTCACAGGGCCAAACTATGGCTACACCTTC. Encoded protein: CAWSLTGPNYGYTF.